The rows below give T cell receptor beta chains drawn from one sample of a study of blood T cell repertoires in COVID-19. Libraries were prepared by immunoSEQ multiplex PCR; TCRdb keeps only in-frame clonotypes and omits some of them. The sample records some 150,000 clones, around 81% being singletons. Sequencing was performed on peripheral blood. The source is a woman aged 55-70 years with acute or convalescent COVID-19. CDR3s include the opening cysteine and the closing phenylalanine or tryptophan. A D gene is named only where the DNA matches it firmly. Clone size is not always given. Where it is, it says once, few, many or a class for expanded clones.

TGTGCCATCAGCCCTTCAGGCTCCTACGAGCAGTACTTC | CAISPSGSYEQYF | . | TRBJ2-7 | TRBV10-3 | .
TGTGCCAGCCGGGACAGGGGTTACAATGAGCAGTTCTTC | CASRDRGYNEQFF | TRBD1 | TRBJ2-1 | TRBV28 | .
TGTGCCAGCAGCCGCCTGGGAGGCGGTGAAGAGACCCAGTACTTC | CASSRLGGGEETQYF | . | TRBJ2-5 | TRBV7-6 | .
TGTGCCAGTAGCGGGAGGGGCACAGATACGCAGTATTTT | CASSGRGTDTQYF | TRBD2 | TRBJ2-3 | TRBV19 | .
TGTGCCAGCAGCGTAGCTACATTGGAGCTACACTTC | CASSVATLELHF | . | TRBJ1-2 | TRBV9 | .
TGTGCCAGCAGTGAAGGAGGGCGAGGTGAGCTGTTTTTT | CASSEGGRGELFF | . | TRBJ2-2 | TRBV6-1 | .
TGTGCCAGCAGCCCCCGGGGAGGGGTGACCTACGAGCAGTACTTC | CASSPRGGVTYEQYF | TRBD2 | TRBJ2-7 | TRBV7-6 | .
TGTGCCGCGGGGGAAGGTTCTGAAAAGCAGTTCTTC | CAAGEGSEKQFF | TRBD2 | TRBJ2-1 | TRBV11-3 | few
TGTGCCAGCAGGGCGGGCGGGGGCGCTGAAGCTTTCTTT | CASRAGGGAEAFF | . | TRBJ1-1 | TRBV28 | few
TGTGCCACCAGCACGGAGTGGGGGACAGGGGAAAATGAGCAGTTCTTC | CATSTEWGTGENEQFF | TRBD1 | TRBJ2-1 | TRBV15 | .
TGCAGCGTGATCCCCGTCAAACGGGAGTTCGAGCAGTACTTC | CSVIPVKREFEQYF | . | TRBJ2-7 | TRBV29-1 | once
TGTGCCAGCGCTCGACTAGCACCGAGCTCCTACAATGAGCAGTTCTTC | CASARLAPSSYNEQFF | TRBD2 | TRBJ2-1 | TRBV28 | once
TGCGCCAGCAGGGGGCTGGACTATGGCTACACCTTC | CASRGLDYGYTF | . | TRBJ1-2 | TRBV5-1 | .
TGTGCCAGCAGCCAAGATAGGGCGGGAGTTCCCAAAAACATTCAGTACTTC | CASSQDRAGVPKNIQYF | TRBD2 | TRBJ2-4 | TRBV14 | once
TGTGCCAGCTCACGGGGACAGGGGGCGGACGAGCAGTACTTC | CASSRGQGADEQYF | TRBD1 | TRBJ2-7 | TRBV18 | .
TGTGCCAGCAGTAGGGGCCTCAACCCACCCCTCCACTTT | CASSRGLNPPLHF | . | TRBJ1-6 | TRBV6-5 | many
TGTGCCAGCAGTTTGGACGTACAGGCGCAGTATTTT | CASSLDVQAQYF | . | TRBJ2-3 | TRBV28 | .
TGTGCCACCAGTGACCGGGGCTACGAGCAGTACTTC | CATSDRGYEQYF | . | TRBJ2-7 | TRBV24-1 | .
TGTGCCAGCAGCGTAGGTCCTAGCGTGTACAATGAGCAGTTCTTC | CASSVGPSVYNEQFF | . | TRBJ2-1 | TRBV9 | .
TGCAGCGTCGAGACTAGCGTGGATACGCAGTATTTT | CSVETSVDTQYF | TRBD2 | TRBJ2-3 | TRBV29-1 | .
TGTGCCAGCAGCTTAAATCCAGGCATTGGAAACACCATATATTTT | CASSLNPGIGNTIYF | . | TRBJ1-3 | TRBV11-3 | .
TGTGCCAGCAGTGGTCACACAGGGGCGTCGTACGAGCAGTACTTC | CASSGHTGASYEQYF | TRBD1 | TRBJ2-7 | TRBV28 | .
TGTGCCAGCAGCCCCCGGTCCAGGAACTCCTACGAGCAGTACTTC | CASSPRSRNSYEQYF | . | TRBJ2-7 | TRBV7-6 | .
TGTGCCAGCAGGAGACAGGGGACGGGAGACGAGCAGTACTTC | CASRRQGTGDEQYF | TRBD1 | TRBJ2-7 | TRBV2 | .
TGTGCCAGCAGTGAAGAGGTAAACACCATATATTTT | CASSEEVNTIYF | . | TRBJ1-3 | TRBV25-1 | .
TGTGCCAGCAGTTTCAGGGAACGCAATCAGCCCCAGCATTTT | CASSFRERNQPQHF | . | TRBJ1-5 | TRBV28 | .